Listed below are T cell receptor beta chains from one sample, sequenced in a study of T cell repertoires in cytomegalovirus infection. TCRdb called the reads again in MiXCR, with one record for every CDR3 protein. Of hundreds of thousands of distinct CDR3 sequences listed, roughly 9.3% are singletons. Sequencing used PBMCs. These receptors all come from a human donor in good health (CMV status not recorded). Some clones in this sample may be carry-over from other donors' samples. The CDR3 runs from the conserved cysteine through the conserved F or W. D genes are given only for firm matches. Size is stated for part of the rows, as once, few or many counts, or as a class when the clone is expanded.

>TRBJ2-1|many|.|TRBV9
CASSVGGGHNEQFF
TGTGCCAGCAGCGTGGGCGGGGGCCACAATGAGCAGTTCTTC
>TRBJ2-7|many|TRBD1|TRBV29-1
CSVVGTGAQGQYF
TGCAGCGTGGTCGGGACAGGGGCTCAGGGGCAGTACTTC
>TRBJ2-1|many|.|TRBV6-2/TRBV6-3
CASSYSDLQDEQFF
TGTGCCAGCAGTTACTCGGACCTACAGGATGAGCAGTTCTTC
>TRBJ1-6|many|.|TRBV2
CASRRQQSSYNSPLHF
TGTGCCAGCAGACGACAGCAAAGCTCCTATAATTCACCCCTCCACTTT
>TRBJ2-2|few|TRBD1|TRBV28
CATTGGLSTGELFF
TGTGCCACCACAGGGGGCTTAAGCACCGGGGAGCTGTTTTTT
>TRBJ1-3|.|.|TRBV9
CASSVELRPLTIYF
TGTGCCAGCAGCGTAGAACTACGACCCCTCACCATATATTTT
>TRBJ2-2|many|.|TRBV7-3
CASSLGPDGELFF
TGTGCCAGCAGCTTAGGCCCCGACGGGGAGCTGTTTTTT
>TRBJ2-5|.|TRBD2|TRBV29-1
CSVVTGGGQETQYF
TGCAGCGTTGTAACCGGGGGGGGGCAAGAGACCCAGTACTTC
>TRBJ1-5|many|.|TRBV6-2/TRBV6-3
CASNGPSAINQPQHF
TGTGCCAGCAACGGTCCCTCGGCGATCAATCAGCCCCAGCATTTT
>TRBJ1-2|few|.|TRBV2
CASSETEAFTNYGYTF
TGTGCCAGCAGTGAAACCGAAGCTTTTACTAACTATGGCTACACCTTC
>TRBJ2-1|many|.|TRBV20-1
CSARPLRDEQFF
TGCAGTGCTAGGCCTTTGAGGGATGAGCAGTTCTTC
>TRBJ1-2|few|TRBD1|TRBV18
CASSLQDRDSGYTF
TGTGCCAGCTCACTCCAAGACAGGGACTCTGGCTACACCTTC
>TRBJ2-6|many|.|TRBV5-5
CASWSPSGANVLTF
TGTGCCAGCTGGAGCCCCTCTGGGGCCAACGTCCTGACTTTC
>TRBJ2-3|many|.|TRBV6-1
CASSENWGAGTDTQYF
TGTGCCAGCAGTGAAAATTGGGGGGCGGGGACAGATACGCAGTATTTT
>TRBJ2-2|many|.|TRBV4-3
CASSYFQGNTGELFF
TGCGCCAGCAGTTATTTTCAGGGGAACACCGGGGAGCTGTTTTTT
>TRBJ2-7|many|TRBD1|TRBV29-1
CSPLRTGGFYEQYF
TGCAGCCCCCTTCGGACAGGGGGCTTCTACGAGCAGTACTTC
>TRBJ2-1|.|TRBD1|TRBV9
CASSVDRGLSNEQFF
TGTGCCAGCAGCGTTGACAGGGGCTTATCAAATGAGCAGTTCTTC
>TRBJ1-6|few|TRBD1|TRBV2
CASRGTGFSSPLHF
TGTGCCAGCAGGGGGACAGGGTTTAGTTCACCCCTCCACTTT
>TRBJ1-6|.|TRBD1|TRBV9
CASSPGTGGNSYNSPLHF
TGTGCCAGCAGCCCCGGGACAGGGGGCAACTCCTATAATTCACCCCTCCACTTT
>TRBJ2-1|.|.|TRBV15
CATLGEKGYNEQFF
TGTGCCACCCTCGGGGAGAAGGGGTACAATGAGCAGTTCTTC
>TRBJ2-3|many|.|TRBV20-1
CSARPRGFDSTDTQYF
TGCAGTGCTAGACCCCGGGGATTCGATAGCACAGATACGCAGTATTTT
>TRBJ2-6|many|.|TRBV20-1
CSARSLRGADSGANVLTF
TGCAGTGCTAGATCCCTTCGGGGGGCCGACTCTGGGGCCAACGTCCTGACTTTC
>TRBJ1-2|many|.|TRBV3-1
CASSQRWTEHGYTF
TGTGCCAGCAGCCAACGCTGGACTGAACATGGCTACACCTTC
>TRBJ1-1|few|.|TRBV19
CASSWESRTEAFF
TGTGCCAGTAGTTGGGAATCGAGGACTGAAGCTTTCTTT
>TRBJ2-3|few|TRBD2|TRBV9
CASSDSLAGGPDTQYF
TGTGCCAGCAGCGACTCACTAGCGGGGGGGCCCGATACGCAGTATTTT
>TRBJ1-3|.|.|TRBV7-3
CASSLGPFGEAGNTIYF
TGTGCCAGCAGCTTAGGCCCCTTTGGGGAAGCTGGAAACACCATATATTTT
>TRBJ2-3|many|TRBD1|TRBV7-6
CASSFGTGGAGTDTQYF
TGTGCCAGCAGCTTTGGGACAGGGGGCGCAGGCACAGATACGCAGTATTTT
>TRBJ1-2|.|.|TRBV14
CASSRLGTHGDGYTF
TGTGCCAGCAGCCGTCTGGGAACCCACGGGGATGGCTACACCTTC
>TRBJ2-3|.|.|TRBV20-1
CSAHPGAGRTNTQYF
TGCAGTGCTCATCCTGGGGCGGGGCGCACAAATACGCAGTATTTT
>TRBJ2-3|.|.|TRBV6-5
CASGLTPGTQYF
TGTGCCAGTGGACTGACGCCGGGTACGCAGTATTTT
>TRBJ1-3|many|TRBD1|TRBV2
CASRPSPTGVRSGNTIYF
TGTGCCAGCAGACCGAGCCCTACAGGGGTAAGGTCCGGAAACACCATATATTTT
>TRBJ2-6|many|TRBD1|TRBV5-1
CASSLGQGPRGSGANVLTF
TGCGCCAGCAGCTTGGGACAGGGTCCCAGGGGCTCTGGGGCCAACGTCCTGACTTTC
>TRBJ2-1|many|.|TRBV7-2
CASRLDRRVEQFF
TGTGCCAGCAGGCTAGACAGAAGGGTTGAGCAGTTCTTC
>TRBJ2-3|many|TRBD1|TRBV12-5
CASGSARGTGNVGDTQYF
TGTGCTAGTGGTTCGGCCCGAGGGACAGGGAATGTGGGCGATACGCAGTATTTT
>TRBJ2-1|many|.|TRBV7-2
CASISGLHNEQFF
TGTGCCAGCATTTCCGGATTACACAATGAGCAGTTCTTC
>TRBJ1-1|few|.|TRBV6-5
CASSYAGLSNTEAFF
TGTGCCAGCAGTTACGCAGGGTTGAGTAACACTGAAGCTTTCTTT
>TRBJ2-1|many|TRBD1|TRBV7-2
CASSRDRAYNEQFF
TGTGCCAGCTCCAGGGACAGGGCCTACAATGAGCAGTTCTTC
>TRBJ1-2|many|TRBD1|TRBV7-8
CASSSRTGSGYGYTF
TGTGCCAGCAGCTCCAGGACAGGGTCAGGATATGGCTACACCTTC
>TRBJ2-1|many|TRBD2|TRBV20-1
CSARELAVNNEQFF
TGCAGTGCTAGAGAACTAGCGGTCAACAATGAGCAGTTCTTC
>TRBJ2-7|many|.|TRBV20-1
CSVAKDNEQYF
TGCAGTGTCGCTAAGGACAACGAGCAGTACTTC
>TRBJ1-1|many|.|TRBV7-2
CASRLQEMNTEAFF
TGTGCCAGCAGGCTACAGGAGATGAACACTGAAGCTTTCTTT
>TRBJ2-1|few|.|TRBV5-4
CASSFRHEQFF
TGTGCCAGCAGCTTCCGACATGAGCAGTTCTTC
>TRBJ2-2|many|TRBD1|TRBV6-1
CASTLQGPGELFF
TGTGCCAGCACTTTACAGGGGCCCGGGGAGCTGTTTTTT
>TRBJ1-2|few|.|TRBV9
CASSAGPGANYGYTF
TGTGCCAGCAGCGCCGGGCCGGGGGCCAACTATGGCTACACCTTC
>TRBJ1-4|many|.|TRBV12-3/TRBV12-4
CASSQQATNEKLFF
TGTGCCAGCAGTCAACAGGCAACTAATGAAAAACTGTTTTTT
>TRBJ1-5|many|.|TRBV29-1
CSVEDLMPQHF
TGCAGCGTTGAAGATCTTATGCCCCAGCATTTT